A single sample is the source of the 16 T cell receptor beta chains below, sequenced in a study of shared clonotypes between healthy human individuals. Generated by immunoSEQ multiplex PCR, the TCRdb table keeps only in-frame clones and is missing some. The data show hundreds of thousands of clones, 55% to 75% seen once. Sequencing used memory CD4+ T cells sorted from blood. Subset: CD45RA-negative fraction. Receptors originate from a woman aged 25-40 years in good health.

This clone was seen a handful of times. This chain's CDR3 is CSAGGGYNQPQHF. CDR3 DNA sequence: TGCAGCGCTGGGGGGGGTTACAATCAGCCCCAGCATTTT. The chain employs TRBV29-1 and TRBJ1-5; a weak D match, TRBD1 (5 bases). This CDR3 has 13 amino acids. Germline V gene data show CDR1 as SQVTM and CDR2 as ANQGSEA. Trimming removed 7 bases from V and 3 bases from J, with 13 bases in between.

This chain connects TRBV7-4 to TRBJ2-6; D not resolved. CDR3 size: 18 residues. V was pared by 5 bases and J by 5 bases, with 22 bases between. CDR1 and CDR2 from the germline V gene are SGHVT and SQSDAQ. CDR3 residues: CASSRLPSSQSRANVLTF. The CDR3 region has the DNA TGTGCCAGCAGCAGATTGCCCAGCTCACAAAGTCGGGCCAACGTCCTGACTTTC.

The V gene is TRBV30, the J gene TRBJ2-7; 8 nucleotides agree with TRBD2. Trimming took 1 base from V and 8 from J; bases not matched to a gene: 10. CDR1 is GTSNPN and CDR2 is SVGIG in the germline V gene (reference sequence). CDR3 length: 14 residues. The CDR3 DNA sequence: TGTGCCTGGAGTGCTGGACTAGCTGGGTTACAGCAGTACTTC. Encoded protein: CAWSAGLAGLQQYF.

This clone was seen only a few times. This sequence joins TRBV7-9 and TRBJ1-4; a weak D match, TRBD1 (6 bases). Trimming took off 1 base at V and 8 bases at J, with 14 bases between the two ends. Germline-derived CDR1 and CDR2 are SEHNR and FQNEAQ (reference sequence). The CDR3 length is 15 residues. CDR3 DNA: TGTGCCAGCAGCTTAGGAGCAGGGGTTGAGGAAAAACTGTTTTTT. Translating it yields CASSLGAGVEEKLFF.

The chain recombines TRBV12-2 with TRBJ2-2; the table calls TRBD2, which could not be checked here. TRBV12-2 constitutes a pseudogene. The CDR3 extends over 15 amino acids. CDR3 DNA sequence: TGTGCAAGTCGCTTGGGGCGGGAGTACACCGGGGAGCTGTTTTTT. Encoded protein: CASRLGREYTGELFF.

This clone came up a few times. V and J are TRBV25-1 and TRBJ2-5; D is tentatively TRBD1 or TRBD2 (5 bases each). The closer fit of TRBJ2-7 to the DNA end suggests the J call may be wrong. The CDR3 is 13 amino acids. Germline V gene data show CDR1 as MGHDK and CDR2 as SYGVNS. The CDR3 is CASRAGTGYEQYF. CDR3 bases: TGTGCCAGCAGAGCCGGGACGGGGTACGAGCAGTACTTC.

This clone was seen at least ten times. The gene calls are TRBV5-4 and TRBJ2-7, with 8 bases matching TRBD2. V shed 4 bases, J shed 5 bases, and the junction held 8 bases outside the gene matches. The CDR3 is 14 amino acids. CDR1 and CDR2 (germline): SGHNT, YYREEE (reference sequence). This CDR3 is CASSGGLVSHEQYF. In DNA, the CDR3 is TGTGCCAGCAGCGGGGGACTAGTAAGCCACGAGCAGTACTTC.

This chain uses TRBV27 with TRBJ1-2, with D possibly being TRBD1 (5 bases). The V gene's germline CDR1 is MNHEY and CDR2 SMNVEV (reference sequence). V was shortened by 2 bases and J by 5 bases, with 27 bases between the two germline ends. This CDR3 is built from 19 residues. CDR3 bases: TGTGCCAGCAGTTTAACACAGGTTGGACCGCGTAACCTCTGGTATGGCTACACCTTC. Encoded protein: CASSLTQVGPRNLWYGYTF.

V usage is TRBV7-6 and J usage is TRBJ2-3; D call uncertain. This CDR3 is 14 amino acids long. In germline, CDR1 is SGHVS, CDR2 FNYEAQ. The V end was cut by 2 bases, the J end by 1 base, with 7 bases between. The CDR3 region is CASSLNPGTDTQYF. In DNA, the CDR3 is TGTGCCAGCAGCTTAAATCCGGGCACAGATACGCAGTATTTT.

This clone has a single count. V and J are TRBV28 and TRBJ1-4; the D is unclear. CDR3 length equals 16 residues. Trimming took off 7 bases at V and 1 base at J, with 16 bases between the two ends. Germline V lookup: CDR1 MDHEN, CDR2 SYDVKM. The CDR3, as DNA: TGTGCCAGCACCCCACCCTGGGCGGGAACTAATGAAAAACTGTTTTTT. Protein product: CASTPPWAGTNEKLFF.

This clone occurred once. CDR3 DNA: TGCGCCAGCAGCGATCGGGGACAGGGAATCTCGGAGACCCAGTACTTC. It is translated as CASSDRGQGISETQYF. The gene calls are TRBV5-1 and TRBJ2-5; TRBD1 matches 9 bases. J was trimmed by 5 bases and V by 4 bases; bases with no gene match: 12. The CDR3 has 16 residues. CDR1 is SGHRS, CDR2 YFSETQ, per germline. Combining the CDR3 with reference TRBV5-1 and TRBJ2-5 gives the whole variable domain KAGVTQTPRYLIKTRGQQVTLSCSPISGHRSVSWYQQTPGQGLQFLFEYFSETQRNKGNFPGRFSGRQFSNSRSEMNVSTLELGDSALYLCASSDRGQGISETQYFGPGTRLLVL.

V gene TRBV5-4 combines with J gene TRBJ2-7; 7 bases map to TRBD2. V dropped 6 bases and J dropped 5; count of bases not matched to a gene: 8. This CDR3 spans 13 amino acids. CDR1 and CDR2 from the germline V gene are SGHNT and YYREEE (reference sequence). CDR3 DNA: TGTGCCAGCACCCCCGCGGGAGACGACGAGCAGTACTTC. It specifies CASTPAGDDEQYF.

This chain connects TRBV6-6 to TRBJ1-2, with 8 bases lining up with TRBD1. V shed 5 bases, J shed 8 bases, and the junction held 4 bases outside the gene matches. The CDR3 consists of 12 residues. The V gene's germline CDR1 is MNHNY and CDR2 SVGAGI (reference sequence). As DNA, the CDR3 is TGTGCCAGCAGTGGACAGGGACGAGGCTACACCTTC. Protein product: CASSGQGRGYTF.

The genes are TRBV11-2 and TRBJ2-3; 7 nucleotides match TRBD1. This CDR3 contains 16 residues. Germline CDR1 is SGHAT and CDR2 is FQNNGV. V dropped 5 bases and J dropped 0; count of bases not matched to a gene: 8. The CDR3, as DNA: TGTGCCAGCAGCATAGGGGACAGATTCAGCACAGATACGCAGTATTTT. It translates to CASSIGDRFSTDTQYF.

The chain employs TRBV6-6 and TRBJ2-1; a weak D match, TRBD1 (6 bases). Per germline, CDR1 MNHNY and CDR2 SVGAGI (reference sequence). This CDR3 spans 15 amino acids. Trimming took off 5 bases at V and 4 bases at J, with 15 bases between the two ends. CDR3 loop: CASSHGQRPYNEQFF. The CDR3 nucleotides read TGTGCCAGCAGTCACGGACAGAGGCCATACAATGAGCAGTTCTTC.

V gene TRBV13 combines with J gene TRBJ2-5; 7 bases agree with TRBD1. V was clipped by 7 bases and J by 1 base; unmatched bases: 3. Germline loops: CDR1 PRHDT, CDR2 FYEKMQ (reference sequence). The CDR3 runs to 13 residues. Here the CDR3 reads CASNRQGQETQYF. The CDR3 DNA reads as TGTGCCAGCAATCGACAGGGCCAAGAGACCCAGTACTTC.